What follows are 23 T cell receptor beta chains derived from one specimen sequenced in a study of T-cell reconstitution after alpha-beta-depleted transplantation in children. Unique molecular identifiers were incorporated when the TCRbeta library was constructed. Using its own MiXCR run on the PCR reads, TCRdb lists one record per CDR3 protein. The repertoire includes around 420,000 distinct CDR3 sequences, around 15% of them detected once, and around 28% sits in the top ten. The sequences come from PBMCs, mostly from graft donor cells, collected 360 days after TCRalphabeta/CD19-depleted stem cell transplant. These receptors all stem from a boy in the first two years of life who had a stem cell transplant for Wiskott-Aldrich syndrome, so the T cells may come from the graft donor.

J is TRBJ2-7 and V is TRBV7-6; 13 bases align to TRBD2. Germline V lookup: CDR1 SGHVS, CDR2 FNYEAQ. With 5 bases clipped from V and 0 bases from J, the junction kept 13 bases outside the gene matches. This CDR3 is 19 amino acids long. The CDR3 coding sequence is TGTGCCAGCAGCCCTCTTCTTGGGGGACTAGCGGGGAGCTCCTACGAGCAGTACTTC. Its protein is CASSPLLGGLAGSSYEQYF.

In its sample, this clonotype was seen a few times. The chain uses TRBV28 and TRBJ1-3; TRBD1 matches 7 bases. Germline CDR1 reads MDHEN; CDR2 reads SYDVKM. V was clipped by 5 bases and J by 3 bases; unmatched bases: 4. This CDR3 comprises 14 residues. The CDR3 DNA sequence: TGTGCCAGCAGTCTCCAGGGGGGTGGAAACACCATATATTTT. This sequence encodes CASSLQGGGNTIYF. The full variable domain, its missing parts supplied by reference TRBV28 and TRBJ1-3, is DVKVTQSSRYLVKRTGEKVFLECVQDMDHENMFWYRQDPGLGLRLIYFSYDVKMKEKGDIPEGYSVSREKKERFSLILESASTNQTSMYLCASSLQGGGNTIYFGEGSWLTVV.

Only a few counts were recorded for this clonotype. V and J are TRBV28 and TRBJ2-4; TRBD2 is a possible D gene (5 bases). The V gene lost 4 bases and the J gene lost 0 bases, with 19 bases spanning the gap. CDR1 MDHEN and CDR2 SYDVKM come from the germline V gene. CDR3 length: 18 residues. The CDR3 spells CASSSLGLSDIAKNIQYF. CDR3 DNA: TGTGCCAGCAGTTCCCTCGGACTGAGCGACATAGCCAAAAACATTCAGTACTTC.

This clonotype was detected many times. The chain joins TRBV2 to TRBJ2-7; possibly TRBD2 for D (5 bases). CDR3 length: 12 amino acids. CDR1 is SNHLY, CDR2 FYNNEI, per germline. Deletions cut 4 bases from V and 3 bases from J, with 7 bases between. CDR3 protein: CASSASGYEQYF. The DNA of the CDR3 is TGTGCCAGCAGTGCCAGCGGCTACGAGCAGTACTTC.

This clonotype was seen only a few times. The chain is built from TRBV12-1 and TRBJ2-7; TRBD1, the D gene given by the table, was not confirmed from the DNA. TRBV12-1 is flagged as a pseudogene. The CDR3 totals 12 residues. CDR3 bases: TGTGCCAGCAGCTCCCCTGCGGACGAGCAGTACTTC. It yields the protein CASSSPADEQYF.

This rearrangement joins TRBV7-9 to TRBJ2-5; the D gene is possibly TRBD1 (6 bases). V was trimmed by 4 bases and J by 4 bases, leaving 10 bases between them. Germline lookup yields CDR1 SEHNR and CDR2 FQNEAQ (reference sequence). The CDR3 spans 13 residues. This CDR3 is CASSSSRGETQYF. Here the CDR3 DNA reads TGTGCCAGCAGCTCTAGCAGGGGAGAGACCCAGTACTTC. The whole variable domain, remainder taken from reference TRBV7-9 and TRBJ2-5, is DTGVSQNPRHKITKRGQNVTFRCDPISEHNRLYWYRQTLGQGPEFLTYFQNEAQLEKSRLLSDRFSAERPKGSFSTLEIQRTEQGDSAMYLCASSSSRGETQYFGPGTRLLVL.

V and J are TRBV24-1 and TRBJ2-5, with D unclear. Germline CDR1 is KGHDR and CDR2 is SFDVKD. The germline V and J ends were trimmed by 5 bases and 7 bases, with 13 bases remaining between them. The CDR3 contains 13 residues. CDR3 DNA: TGTGCCACCAGTGGCCCCAGCAGTGTGACCCAGTACTTC. This translates into CATSGPSSVTQYF.

V and J are TRBV6-6 and TRBJ1-2, with D maybe TRBD1 (5 bases). The V and J ends lost 7 bases and 2 bases respectively, with 11 bases between them. Looked up from germline, CDR1 is MNHNY and CDR2 is SVGAGI (reference sequence). The CDR3 has 13 residues. This chain's CDR3 is CASISRGNYGYTF. CDR3 bases: TGTGCCAGCATTTCGCGGGGCAACTATGGCTACACCTTC.

In its sample, this clonotype was seen many times. The rearrangement joins TRBV24-1 to TRBJ2-1; unclear D gene. Germline V gene lookup returns CDR1 KGHDR and CDR2 SFDVKD. The V end was cut by 8 bases, the J end by 6 bases, with 7 bases between. The CDR3 contains 11 residues. Written as DNA, the CDR3 is TGTGCCACCAAGGGTCTCAATGAGCAGTTCTTC. It encodes CATKGLNEQFF.

This clonotype was found once. This chain connects TRBV12-3 or TRBV12-4 to TRBJ2-3; D remains unclear. The CDR3 spans 14 residues. Deletions cut 3 bases from V and 2 bases from J, with 9 bases between. The CDR3 sequence: CASSFVPSTDTQYF. CDR3 coding DNA: TGTGCCAGCAGTTTCGTGCCTTCCACAGATACGCAGTATTTT.

The chain employs TRBV19 and TRBJ2-1; a possible D gene is TRBD2 (6 bases). V was clipped by 3 bases and J by 0 bases, with 12 bases between them. The CDR3 loop spans 16 amino acids. The germline V gene encodes CDR1 LNHDA and CDR2 SQIVND (reference sequence). The CDR3 DNA reads TGTGCCAGTAGTATCGGGGGTTACAGCTCCTACAATGAGCAGTTCTTC. It codes for CASSIGGYSSYNEQFF.

The chain is built from TRBV7-6 and TRBJ2-5; 9 bases are a match to TRBD1. The CDR3 extends over 15 amino acids. V was pared by 4 bases and J by 3 bases, with 6 bases of the junction left unmatched. Germline V gene lookup returns CDR1 SGHVS and CDR2 FNYEAQ. CDR3 protein: CASSSRDRAKETQYF. CDR3 in DNA: TGTGCCAGCAGCTCGCGGGACAGGGCGAAAGAGACCCAGTACTTC.

J is TRBJ1-3 and V is TRBV5-1; no clear D gene. Germline values: CDR1 SGHRS, CDR2 YFSETQ. The CDR3 has 16 residues. V dropped 0 bases and J dropped 4 bases, with 14 bases sitting between them. CDR3 sequence reads: CASSLGAGLGGNTIYF. The CDR3 nucleotides read TGCGCCAGCAGCTTGGGTGCGGGCCTGGGGGGAAACACCATATATTTT.

The V gene is TRBV5-1, the J gene TRBJ2-4, with 13 bases aligning to TRBD2. The CDR3 consists of 18 residues. The ends lost 0 bases at V and 3 bases at J; junction bases unmatched: 6. Germline V gives CDR1 SGHRS, CDR2 YFSETQ. The CDR3 is CASSLGLAGGQRKNIQYF. CDR3 nucleotide sequence: TGCGCCAGCAGCTTGGGACTAGCGGGGGGACAACGCAAAAACATTCAGTACTTC.

This clonotype came up a few times. The J gene is TRBJ2-1, the V gene TRBV15, with D perhaps matching TRBD1 (6 bases). V was clipped by 1 base and J by 8 bases, with 15 bases between them. There are 15 residues in the CDR3. Per the germline V gene, CDR1 is LNHNV and CDR2 is YYDKDF (reference sequence). The DNA of the CDR3 is TGTGCCACCAGCAGAGGTGCCGGGACAAATCATGAGCAGTTCTTC. The encoded protein is CATSRGAGTNHEQFF. Full variable domain (remainder filled in from reference TRBV15 and TRBJ2-1): DAMVIQNPRYQVTQFGKPVTLSCSQTLNHNVMYWYQQKSSQAPKLLFHYYDKDFNNEADTPDNFQSRRPNTSFCFLDIRSPGLGDTAMYLCATSRGAGTNHEQFFGPGTRLTVL.

The chain links TRBV20-1 to TRBJ2-6; the D is unclear. This CDR3 contains 14 residues. CDR1 DFQATT and CDR2 SNEGSKA come from the germline V gene (reference sequence). V gave up 4 bases and J gave up 0 bases, with 7 bases separating them. The chain's CDR3 is CSATPHSGANVLTF. Written as DNA, the CDR3 is TGCAGTGCTACTCCCCACTCTGGGGCCAACGTCCTGACTTTC.

The chain employs TRBV20-1 and TRBJ2-7; no reliable D call. Germline-derived CDR1 and CDR2 are DFQATT and SNEGSKA (reference sequence). CDR3 length: 14 amino acids. Trimming removed 1 base from V and 3 bases from J, with 13 bases in between. CDR3 sequence (DNA): TGCAGTGCTAGAGGGCAGGAGAGTCTCTACGAGCAGTACTTC. It specifies CSARGQESLYEQYF.

This clonotype was detected a few times. The chain carries TRBV5-5 and TRBJ1-2, with 9 bases lining up with TRBD1. After removal of 5 bases from V and 6 bases from J, the junction contained 5 bases not matched to a gene. The CDR3 spans 13 residues. The germline CDR1 and CDR2 sequences are SGHKS and YYEKEE (reference sequence). The CDR3 reads CASRLGQGNGYTF. The CDR3 DNA follows: TGTGCCAGCAGACTGGGACAGGGAAATGGCTACACCTTC. The complete variable domain, with remaining parts taken from reference TRBV5-5 and TRBJ1-2, reads DAGVTQSPTHLIKTRGQQVTLRCSPISGHKSVSWYQQVLGQGPQFIFQYYEKEERGRGNFPDRFSARQFPNYSSELNVNALLLGDSALYLCASRLGQGNGYTFGSGTRLTVV.

This rearrangement joins TRBV5-5 to TRBJ2-1; D remains ambiguous. The CDR3 is made up of 13 amino acids. The germline gives CDR1 SGHKS, CDR2 YYEKEE (reference sequence). V shed 7 bases and J shed 12 bases, with 20 bases lying between them. The CDR3, as DNA: TGTGCCAGCGCTGTTAACGTCCTCCCCGTGCAGTTCTTC. Translated, it gives CASAVNVLPVQFF.

J is TRBJ1-1 and V is TRBV18; tentative D call: TRBD1 (5 bases). Trimming took 4 bases from V and 5 from J, leaving 23 bases between them. Germline values: CDR1 KGHSH, CDR2 LQKENI. The CDR3 covers 17 residues. CDR3 sequence: CASSQQALSVGGTEAFF. The CDR3 bases are TGTGCCAGCTCACAACAGGCGCTGTCGGTTGGTGGGACTGAAGCTTTCTTT.

The J gene is TRBJ2-7, the V gene TRBV4-1, with 13 bases that match TRBD2. The CDR3 spans 17 residues. V lost 1 base to trimming and J lost 3 bases; unmatched junction nucleotides: 6. CDR1 and CDR2 (germline): MGHRA, YSYEKL. In DNA, the CDR3 is TGCGCCAGCAGCCAAGGACTAAGGACTAGCGGGGGCTACGAGCAGTACTTC. Translated, it gives CASSQGLRTSGGYEQYF.

This chain links TRBV30 with TRBJ2-5, with a weak D call TRBD2 (6 bases). There are 12 residues in the CDR3. Germline loops: CDR1 GTSNPN, CDR2 SVGIG (reference sequence). Trimming removed 7 bases from V and 5 bases from J, with 14 bases in between. For the CDR3, the DNA is TGTGCCTCGAGGCGGGACCTTGAGACCCAGTACTTC. Protein product: CASRRDLETQYF.

Only a few counts were recorded for this clonotype. The gene calls are TRBV12-3 or TRBV12-4 and TRBJ2-7, with D possibly being TRBD1 or TRBD2 (5 bases each). This CDR3 is built from 14 residues. Trimming took off 3 bases at V and 4 bases at J, with 13 bases between the two ends. CDR3 bases: TGTGCCAGCAGTTTGCTTGGGGGTCGGTACGAGCAGTACTTC. It translates to CASSLLGGRYEQYF.